These 17 T cell receptor beta chains originate from one sample sequenced in a study of blood T cells in healthy people across ages. Primers used in a second PCR of about 7 to 12 cycles were a sample-barcoded 5' primer and a J-beta primer mix. TCRdb re-analysed the 5' RACE reads in MiXCR, keeping a single row per CDR3 protein. This sample carries just over 1 million distinct CDR3 sequences, around 43% of them seen once, and the ten largest clones take about 19%. Sequencing input: blood. Receptors were obtained from a woman aged 55-69 years in good health.

There are a few counts of this clonotype. The chain couples TRBV12-3 or TRBV12-4 to TRBJ2-4, with 7 bases fitting TRBD1. With 6 bases clipped from V and 13 bases from J, the junction kept 12 bases outside the gene matches. This CDR3 spans 13 amino acids. The CDR3 loop is CASSYTRQGEQYF. The CDR3 DNA reads as TGTGCCAGCAGCTATACACGACAGGGTGAGCAGTACTTC.

This clonotype was observed a handful of times. This chain links TRBV5-1 with TRBJ2-1, with D possibly matching TRBD1 (6 bases). The CDR3 length is 12 residues. Germline CDR1 reads SGHRS; CDR2 reads YFSETQ. The V end was cut by 3 bases, the J end by 9 bases, with 10 bases between. The CDR3 is CASSWGRGEQFF. Here the CDR3 DNA reads TGCGCCAGCAGCTGGGGGCGCGGTGAGCAGTTCTTC.

The rearrangement joins TRBV6-5 to TRBJ2-7; no firm D call. Germline V lookup: CDR1 MNHEY, CDR2 SVGAGI. Trimming pared 0 bases from V and 2 bases from J, leaving 17 bases between. The CDR3 is made up of 17 amino acids. The CDR3 DNA follows: TGTGCCAGCAGTTACTCCAATAACGGGCGGTTCGCCTACGAGCAGTACTTC. This sequence encodes CASSYSNNGRFAYEQYF.

This rearrangement joins TRBV3-1 to TRBJ1-6; D remains ambiguous. V lost 3 bases to trimming and J lost 7 bases, with 16 bases between them. There are 16 residues in the CDR3. CDR1 and CDR2 (germline): LGHDT, YNNKEL (reference sequence). The DNA for the CDR3 is TGTGCCAGCAGCCACGGTGGACGGACGAAAAATTCACCCCTCCACTTT. Protein: CASSHGGRTKNSPLHF.

This clonotype showed up just a few times. The V and J genes are TRBV29-1 and TRBJ2-1; perhaps TRBD2 as D (7 bases). Germline V gene data show CDR1 as SQVTM and CDR2 as ANQGSEA. The CDR3 runs to 16 residues. V was cut by 5 bases and J by 7 bases, with 24 bases left in between. The CDR3 DNA follows: TGCAGCGTTCAAATTCCACCGGGGGGCCCAGGGAATGAGCAGTTCTTC. This codes for CSVQIPPGGPGNEQFF.

The chain couples TRBV27 to TRBJ1-1, with D tentatively TRBD1 (5 bases). Germline V lookup: CDR1 MNHEY, CDR2 SMNVEV (reference sequence). The CDR3 consists of 14 residues. Trimming removed 5 bases from V and 0 bases from J, with 10 bases in between. The CDR3 protein is CASSPWGVNTEAFF. In DNA form, the CDR3 reads TGTGCCAGCAGTCCATGGGGGGTGAACACTGAAGCTTTCTTT.

J is TRBJ2-1 and V is TRBV28; 9 nucleotides align to TRBD2. CDR1 and CDR2 (germline): MDHEN, SYDVKM. The CDR3 is 16 amino acids. The J segment lost 8 bases and the V segment lost 5 bases, leaving 13 bases of the junction unmatched. CDR3 protein: CASSPARASGTDEQFF. CDR3 sequence (DNA): TGTGCCAGCAGTCCCGCCCGGGCTAGCGGGACAGATGAGCAGTTCTTC.

This clonotype was detected a few times. The rearrangement links TRBV20-1 to TRBJ2-7; 7 bases align to TRBD1. Trimming at V came to 6 bases and at J to 2 bases, leaving 7 bases not matched to a gene. Germline V gene lookup returns CDR1 DFQATT and CDR2 SNEGSKA (reference sequence). This CDR3 contains 13 residues. CDR3 protein: CSAGTGDAYEQYF. The CDR3 nucleotides read TGCAGTGCGGGCACAGGGGATGCCTACGAGCAGTACTTC.

The rearrangement joins TRBV10-3 to TRBJ2-7; D perhaps matches TRBD1 (6 bases). Germline assignment: CDR1 ENHRY and CDR2 SYGVKD. This CDR3 is 13 amino acids long. Trimming removed 6 bases at V and 2 bases at J, with 11 bases between. The CDR3 loop is CAIRLQGAYEQYF. The CDR3, as DNA: TGTGCCATCAGACTACAGGGAGCCTACGAGCAGTACTTC.

The gene calls are TRBV7-9 and TRBJ2-1; D is unresolved. The CDR3 is 16 residues long. Trimming stripped 4 bases from V and 2 bases from J, with 15 bases between. The germline gives CDR1 SEHNR, CDR2 FQNEAQ (reference sequence). The CDR3 DNA is TGTGCCAGCAGCTCTGACGGGTTACCCACCTACAATGAGCAGTTCTTC. It is translated as CASSSDGLPTYNEQFF.

As regards this clonotype: Its ends do not fully match the called genes, so a read error is possible. This chain links TRBV6-6 with TRBJ1-4; 10 nucleotides line up with TRBD1. The CDR3 extends over 14 amino acids. CDR1 MNHNY and CDR2 SVGAGI come from the germline V gene (reference sequence). CDR3 region: CASKVGDRGEKLLF. CDR3 DNA sequence: TGTGCCAGCAAAGTGGGGGACAGGGGCGAAAAACTGCTTTTT.

This clonotype was seen at least ten times. One end of the junction is discordant with germline, which a read error may explain. The rearrangement uses TRBV29-1 and TRBJ2-5; D unclear. The germline V gene has CDR1 SQVTM and CDR2 ANQGSEA. The CDR3 sequence is 12 residues long. The CDR3 nucleotides read TGCAGCGGTGAAAGTGCCAAAGAGACCCAGTACTTC. Translation gives CSGESAKETQYF.

This rearrangement joins TRBV29-1 to TRBJ2-1; possible D gene TRBD1, 5 bases. CDR1 and CDR2 from the germline V gene are SQVTM and ANQGSEA. CDR3 length equals 14 residues. The V end lost 3 bases, the J end lost 3 bases, and 12 bases lay between the germline ends. CDR3 loop: CSVEGQGHYNEQFF. The CDR3 DNA reads TGCAGCGTTGAGGGGCAGGGCCACTACAATGAGCAGTTCTTC.

The V gene is TRBV16, the J gene TRBJ2-7; D not certain. The CDR3 has 12 amino acids. Germline-derived CDR1 and CDR2 are KGHSY and FQNENV. The V end lost 2 bases, the J end lost 3 bases, and 5 bases lay between the germline ends. The CDR3 sequence is CASSQIYYEQYF. The CDR3 region has the DNA TGTGCCAGCAGCCAAATTTACTACGAGCAGTACTTC.

The CDR3 bases are TGTGCCAGCAGCTTTATCGGGAACCAAGAGACCCAGTACTTC. Encoded protein: CASSFIGNQETQYF. The V call is TRBV7-9, the J call TRBJ2-5; maybe TRBD2 (5 bases). The length of the CDR3 is 14 residues. The germline V gene has CDR1 SEHNR and CDR2 FQNEAQ (reference sequence). V was cut by 3 bases and J by 0 bases, with 8 bases left in between.

This sequence joins TRBV15 and TRBJ2-1; 14 bases agree with TRBD2. This CDR3 has 17 amino acids. Trimming removed 5 bases from V and 7 bases from J; junction bases left unmatched: 10. Germline CDR1 is LNHNV and CDR2 is YYDKDF (reference sequence). Here the CDR3 DNA reads TGTGCCACCAGCGGGGGCTCGACTAGCGGGAGGGTTAATGAGCAGTTCTTC. This sequence encodes CATSGGSTSGRVNEQFF.

This clonotype has ten or more counts. This chain joins TRBV6-5 and TRBJ2-1; 14 nucleotides agree with TRBD2. Trimming took 6 bases from V and 7 from J; bases not matched to a gene: 5. Germline CDR1 MNHEY, CDR2 SVGAGI. The CDR3 contains 15 residues. The CDR3 DNA is TGTGCCAGCAGCACCGGGACTAGCGGGAGTAATGAGCAGTTCTTC. Protein: CASSTGTSGSNEQFF.